This T cell receptor beta chain derives from a study of CD8 T cells in Susac syndrome. CD8+ and CD4+ T cells circulating in blood were sequenced for TCR beta. Overall study findings and caveats: As the study acknowledged, the number of individuals in its TCR sequencing and HLA analysis was relatively small.

Reverse transcription of roughly 0.5 to 1 ug RNA was carried out with random hexamers. TCR beta CDR3 was amplified by immunoSEQ multiplex PCR. This amplification extended across 54 Vbeta and 13 Jbeta segments. TCRdb redid the calling of the immunoSEQ multiplex PCR reads with MiXCR, one entry per CDR3 protein. The sample includes around 190,000 distinct CDR3 sequences, around 96% of them seen just once. Comments on this clonotype: As yet, its antigen is unknown.

Looked up from germline, CDR1 is SGHDN and CDR2 is FVKESK. The CDR3 covers 16 residues. Deletions cut 0 bases from V and 5 bases from J, with 11 bases between. The specimen sequenced was CD8+ T cells from PBMCs. The chain has TRBV14 and TRBJ1-6, with D perhaps matching TRBD1 (5 bases). This TCR was sampled from a human donor with multiple sclerosis. This chain's CDR3 is CASSQEIARDNSPLHF. The CDR3 DNA is TGTGCCAGCAGCCAAGAGATTGCCAGGGATAATTCACCCCTCCACTTT.